This is a list of T cell receptor beta chains from one sample in a study of blood T cell repertoires in COVID-19. Clones were read by immunoSEQ multiplex PCR, and TCRdb kept only the in-frame ones, dropping some. Among about 130,000 clones listed, roughly four fifths were seen once. The sample comprised peripheral blood. These receptors were obtained from a man older than 75 with COVID-19, enrolled during active disease. Both conserved end residues are part of each CDR3. The D gene is left open where the match is weak. Clone sizes are given selectively: once, few, many, or a class where the clone is expanded.

CDR3 protein | CDR3 DNA | D gene | J gene | V gene | clone size
CASSPERGEAVSEVNTDTQYF | TGTGCCAGCAGTCCAGAGCGGGGGGAAGCCGTAAGCGAGGTAAACACAGATACGCAGTATTTT | TRBD2 | TRBJ2-3 | TRBV28 | NA
CASSLLGTGGVVYTEAFF | TGTGCCAGCAGTTTATTGGGGACAGGGGGCGTGGTGTACACTGAAGCTTTCTTT | TRBD1 | TRBJ1-1 | TRBV28 | NA
CASSFQAGPYEQYF | TGTGCCAGCAGCTTCCAGGCAGGCCCCTACGAGCAGTACTTC | NA | TRBJ2-7 | TRBV7-3 | NA
CARGRGEVNSPLHF | TGTGCCAGGGGGAGAGGGGAGGTGAATTCACCCCTCCACTTT | NA | TRBJ1-6 | TRBV21-1 | NA
CASSLVGRFSGNTIYF | TGTGCCAGCAGCTTGGTGGGGAGATTCTCTGGAAACACCATATATTTT | NA | TRBJ1-3 | TRBV5-8 | NA
CASSLVGTSGTRTQYF | TGCGCCAGCAGCTTGGTCGGGACTAGCGGGACGCGTACGCAGTATTTT | TRBD2 | TRBJ2-3 | TRBV5-1 | NA
CASRYGQNTGELFF | TGCGCCAGCAGATATGGACAGAACACCGGGGAGCTGTTTTTT | NA | TRBJ2-2 | TRBV5-1 | NA
CASSPGTSGSGGKETQYF | TGTGCCAGCAGCCCGGGGACTAGCGGGAGCGGCGGGAAAGAGACCCAGTACTTC | TRBD2 | TRBJ2-5 | TRBV7-8 | NA
CASSQEQDTYEQYF | TGTGCCAGCAGCCAGGAACAGGATACCTACGAGCAGTACTTC | NA | TRBJ2-7 | TRBV13 | NA
CASNTGQADPQPQHF | TGTGCCAGCAACACTGGACAGGCAGATCCCCAGCCCCAGCATTTT | TRBD1 | TRBJ1-5 | TRBV6-5 | NA
CASRQAGGTDTQYF | TGCGCCTCAAGACAAGCGGGAGGGACAGATACGCAGTATTTT | TRBD2 | TRBJ2-3 | TRBV5-1 | NA
CASSPETLRAFF | TGTGCCAGCAGCCCGGAGACCCTACGGGCTTTCTTT | NA | TRBJ1-1 | TRBV11-2 | NA
CASSVDGEGYGYTF | TGTGCCAGCAGCGTAGATGGGGAGGGTTATGGCTACACCTTC | NA | TRBJ1-2 | TRBV9 | few
CSVGTGLKSEQFF | TGCAGCGTTGGCACAGGGTTAAAAAGTGAGCAGTTCTTC | NA | TRBJ2-1 | TRBV29-1 | few
CASSPHGTGINEQFF | TGTGCCAGCAGTCCCCACGGGACAGGGATCAATGAGCAGTTCTTC | TRBD1 | TRBJ2-1 | TRBV6-2/TRBV6-3 | NA
CASSAEGDSNQPQHF | TGTGCCAGCAGTGCAGAGGGGGATAGCAATCAGCCCCAGCATTTT | NA | TRBJ1-5 | TRBV6-4 | NA
CASSIPGQSYGYTF | TGTGCCAGTAGCATCCCGGGACAGAGCTATGGCTACACCTTC | TRBD1 | TRBJ1-2 | TRBV19 | NA
CASSVEYGEAFF | TGCGCCAGCAGTGTGGAGTATGGTGAAGCTTTCTTT | NA | TRBJ1-1 | TRBV5-1 | once
CASSPGTVYNQPQHF | TGCGCCAGCAGCCCCGGGACAGTGTACAATCAGCCCCAGCATTTT | TRBD1 | TRBJ1-5 | TRBV5-1 | NA
CASSEHGLASGIRREQFF | TGTGCCAGCAGTGAGCATGGTTTAGCTAGCGGGATTCGGCGAGAGCAGTTCTTC | TRBD2 | TRBJ2-1 | TRBV6-1 | NA
CAWSVWGTKTANSPLHF | TGTGCCTGGAGTGTATGGGGAACCAAGACAGCGAATTCACCCCTCCACTTT | NA | TRBJ1-6 | TRBV30 | NA
CASSTSQGAGANVLTF | TGTGCCAGCTCAACCTCCCAGGGCGCTGGGGCCAACGTCCTGACTTTC | NA | TRBJ2-6 | TRBV18 | once
CASSPGYQETQYF | TGTGCCAGCAGTCCGGGATATCAAGAGACCCAGTACTTC | NA | TRBJ2-5 | TRBV11-3 | NA
CASSYGGGSEAFF | TGTGCCAGCAGTTACGGGGGGGGATCTGAAGCTTTCTTT | NA | TRBJ1-1 | TRBV6-6 | few
CASSLGLGEAFF | TGCGCCAGCAGCTTGGGGTTGGGCGAAGCTTTCTTT | NA | TRBJ1-1 | TRBV5-1 | NA
CASSFLAGSNTGELFF | TGCGCCAGCAGCTTCCTAGCGGGATCGAACACCGGGGAGCTGTTTTTT | TRBD2 | TRBJ2-2 | TRBV5-1 | NA
CASSGNRGQETQYF | TGTGCCAGCAGTGGGAATAGGGGGCAAGAGACCCAGTACTTC | NA | TRBJ2-5 | TRBV2 | NA
CASSARPGELFF | TGTGCCAGCAGCGCGCGGCCCGGGGAGCTGTTTTTT | NA | TRBJ2-2 | TRBV13 | NA
CASSPAGTREETQYF | TGTGCCAGCAGCCCCGCCGGGACAAGGGAAGAGACCCAGTACTTC | NA | TRBJ2-5 | TRBV3-1/TRBV3-2 | few
CASSYRTSGLNEQFF | TGTGCCAGCAGCTATCGGACTAGCGGACTCAATGAGCAGTTCTTC | TRBD2 | TRBJ2-1 | TRBV3-1/TRBV3-2 | NA
CASSQVPQVSPTRRNTQYF | TGTGCCAGCAGCCAAGTGCCCCAAGTCAGCCCCACCCGGCGGAATACGCAGTATTTT | NA | TRBJ2-3 | TRBV14 | NA
CASSKGAVTGELFF | TGTGCCAGCAGCAAGGGAGCGGTAACCGGGGAGCTGTTTTTT | NA | TRBJ2-2 | TRBV7-3 | NA
CASSLGLAGGGTGELFF | TGTGCCAGCAGCCTGGGACTAGCGGGAGGTGGCACCGGGGAGCTGTTTTTT | TRBD2 | TRBJ2-2 | TRBV5-5 | NA
CASSIGQGDGYTF | TGTGCCAGCAGCATAGGACAGGGGGATGGCTACACCTTC | TRBD1 | TRBJ1-2 | TRBV5-6 | NA
CASSYSEESGNEKLFF | TGTGCCAGCAGTTACTCGGAGGAGAGCGGGAATGAAAAACTGTTTTTT | NA | TRBJ1-4 | TRBV6-2/TRBV6-3 | NA
CASAPGSGEQETQYF | TGTGCCAGTGCCCCGGGTAGCGGCGAACAAGAGACCCAGTACTTC | NA | TRBJ2-5 | TRBV28 | NA
CASSLGTLSTDTQYF | TGTGCCAGCAGCCTCGGGACTCTTAGCACAGATACGCAGTATTTT | NA | TRBJ2-3 | TRBV7-9 | NA
CASSYLREGPGNEQFF | TGTGCCAGCAGTTACCTACGGGAGGGCCCGGGGAATGAGCAGTTCTTC | TRBD2 | TRBJ2-1 | TRBV28 | NA
CASSIRPPGQGDYGYTF | TGTGCCAGTAGTATACGACCCCCGGGACAGGGGGACTATGGCTACACCTTC | TRBD1 | TRBJ1-2 | TRBV19 | NA
CATSRGSSGGHNEQFF | TGTGCCACCAGCAGGGGGAGTAGCGGGGGCCACAATGAGCAGTTCTTC | TRBD2 | TRBJ2-1 | TRBV15 | NA
CASSLMSAPTDTQYF | TGTGCCAGCAGCTTAATGAGCGCCCCCACAGATACGCAGTATTTT | NA | TRBJ2-3 | TRBV7-3 | NA
CASSLNGGFIQYF | TGTGCCAGCAGCTTAAACGGGGGATTTATTCAGTACTTC | NA | TRBJ2-4 | TRBV7-3 | NA
CASSLLAGGVTTDTQYF | TGTGCCAGCAGTCTACTAGCGGGAGGGGTAACTACAGATACGCAGTATTTT | TRBD2 | TRBJ2-3 | TRBV28 | NA
CASSLMTAPYISGANVLTF | TGTGCCAGCAGTTTAATGACAGCACCCTACATCTCTGGGGCCAACGTCCTGACTTTC | NA | TRBJ2-6 | TRBV28 | NA
CASSLGQGHEKLFF | TGTGCCAGCAGTTTAGGACAGGGGCATGAAAAACTGTTTTTT | TRBD1 | TRBJ1-4 | TRBV28 | NA
CASSLIREGGGYTF | TGTGCCAGCAGTTTAATCCGGGAAGGTGGAGGCTACACCTTC | NA | TRBJ1-2 | TRBV28 | NA
CASSYSASGDTQYF | TGTGCCAGCAGCTACTCGGCTAGCGGAGATACGCAGTATTTT | TRBD2 | TRBJ2-3 | TRBV7-2 | NA